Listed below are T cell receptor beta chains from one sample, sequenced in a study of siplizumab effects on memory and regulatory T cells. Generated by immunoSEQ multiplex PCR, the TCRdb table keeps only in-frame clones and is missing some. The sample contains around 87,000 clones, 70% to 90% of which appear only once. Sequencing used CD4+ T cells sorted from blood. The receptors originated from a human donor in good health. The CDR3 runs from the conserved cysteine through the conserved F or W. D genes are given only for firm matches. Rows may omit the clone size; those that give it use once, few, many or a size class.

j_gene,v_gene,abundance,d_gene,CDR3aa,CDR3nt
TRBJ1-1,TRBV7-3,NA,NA,CASSLNRENTEAFF,TGTGCCAGCAGCTTAAACAGGGAGAACACTGAAGCTTTCTTT
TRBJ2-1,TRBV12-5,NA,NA,CASGLGRAVMATMDEQFF,TGTGCTAGTGGTTTGGGCCGGGCCGTGATGGCAACGATGGATGAGCAGTTCTTC
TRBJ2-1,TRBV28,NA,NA,CASSLRGASYNEQFF,TGTGCCAGCAGTCTGAGGGGGGCCTCCTACAATGAGCAGTTCTTC
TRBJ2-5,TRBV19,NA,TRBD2,CASSSTGLAQETQYF,TGTGCCAGTAGTAGTACTGGACTAGCTCAAGAGACCCAGTACTTC
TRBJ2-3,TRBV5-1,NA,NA,CASSLGGSNADTQYF,TGCGCCAGCAGCTTAGGGGGGAGCAACGCAGATACGCAGTATTTT
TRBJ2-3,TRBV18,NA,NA,CASSQNRDTQYF,TGTGCCAGCTCACAAAATAGAGATACGCAGTATTTT
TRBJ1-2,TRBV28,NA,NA,CASSYSYPNYGYTF,TGTGCCAGCAGCTACAGTTATCCTAACTATGGCTACACCTTC
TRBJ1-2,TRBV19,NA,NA,CASSLGLSYGYTF,TGTGCCAGTAGTTTGGGGTTGAGCTATGGCTACACCTTC
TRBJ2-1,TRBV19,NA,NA,CASSTGLPAGEQFF,TGTGCCAGTAGCACTGGACTACCCGCCGGTGAGCAGTTCTTC
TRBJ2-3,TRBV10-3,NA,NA,CAISEHQGSTDTQYF,TGTGCCATCAGTGAGCATCAGGGTAGCACAGATACGCAGTATTTT
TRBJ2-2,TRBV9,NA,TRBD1,CASSVGQGSTGELFF,TGTGCCAGCAGCGTCGGACAGGGGAGCACCGGGGAGCTGTTTTTT
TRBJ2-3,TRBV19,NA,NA,CASSRRSFTDTQYF,TGTGCCAGCTCCCGGCGCTCTTTCACAGATACGCAGTATTTT
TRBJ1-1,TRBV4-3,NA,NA,CASSQRGVGTEAFF,TGCGCCAGCAGCCAACGTGGAGTCGGCACTGAAGCTTTCTTT
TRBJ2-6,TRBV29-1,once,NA,CSVDGGLGANVLTF,TGCAGCGTTGACGGGGGGCTTGGGGCCAACGTCCTGACTTTC
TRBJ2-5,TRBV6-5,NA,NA,CASSYRTPPRTQYF,TGTGCCAGCAGTTACAGGACCCCTCCGCGGACCCAGTACTTC
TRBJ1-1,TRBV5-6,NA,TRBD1,CASSLFGQGSEAFF,TGTGCCAGCAGCTTGTTCGGACAGGGAAGTGAAGCTTTCTTT
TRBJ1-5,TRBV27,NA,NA,CASKKEGTPSGNQPQHF,TGTGCCAGCAAAAAGGAGGGGACCCCGTCGGGCAATCAGCCCCAGCATTTT
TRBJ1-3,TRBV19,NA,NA,CASSRGSSGNTIYF,TGTGCCAGTAGTCGGGGGAGCTCTGGAAACACCATATATTTT
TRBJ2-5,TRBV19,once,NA,CASGRLETQYF,TGTGCCAGTGGCCGTTTGGAGACCCAGTACTTC
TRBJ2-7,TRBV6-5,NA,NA,CASSEARREQYF,TGTGCCAGCAGTGAAGCGCGTAGGGAGCAGTACTTC
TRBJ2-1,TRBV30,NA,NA,CAWSVQPMNNEQFF,TGTGCCTGGAGTGTGCAACCGATGAACAATGAGCAGTTCTTC
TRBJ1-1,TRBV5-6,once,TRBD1,CASSPGTAITEAFF,TGTGCCAGCAGCCCCGGGACAGCGATCACTGAAGCTTTCTTT
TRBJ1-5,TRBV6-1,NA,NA,CASSLARNSGQPQHF,TGTGCCAGCAGTCTGGCCAGGAATTCGGGCCAGCCCCAGCATTTT
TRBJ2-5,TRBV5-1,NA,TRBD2,CASSLFLASGQETQYF,TGCGCCAGCAGCTTGTTCTTGGCTAGCGGACAAGAGACCCAGTACTTC
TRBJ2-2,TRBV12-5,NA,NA,CASRAHTGELFF,TGTGCTAGTCGGGCGCACACCGGGGAGCTGTTTTTT
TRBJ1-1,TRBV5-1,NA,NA,CASSPGWGHLNTEAFF,TGCGCCAGCAGCCCGGGATGGGGACACCTGAACACTGAAGCTTTCTTT